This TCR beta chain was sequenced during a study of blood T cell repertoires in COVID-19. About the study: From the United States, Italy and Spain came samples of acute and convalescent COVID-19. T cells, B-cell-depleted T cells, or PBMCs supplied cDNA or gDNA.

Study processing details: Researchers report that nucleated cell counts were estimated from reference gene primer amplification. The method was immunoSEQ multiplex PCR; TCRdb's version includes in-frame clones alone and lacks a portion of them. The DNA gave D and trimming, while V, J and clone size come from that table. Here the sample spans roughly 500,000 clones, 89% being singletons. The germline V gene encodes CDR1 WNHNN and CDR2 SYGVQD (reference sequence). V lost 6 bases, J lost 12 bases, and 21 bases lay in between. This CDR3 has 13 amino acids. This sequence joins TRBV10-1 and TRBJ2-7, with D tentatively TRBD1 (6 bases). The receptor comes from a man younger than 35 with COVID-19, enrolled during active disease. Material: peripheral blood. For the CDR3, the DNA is TGCGCCAGCAGAGTAGAAGACAGGCCCGGTCGGTACTTC. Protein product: CASRVEDRPGRYF.